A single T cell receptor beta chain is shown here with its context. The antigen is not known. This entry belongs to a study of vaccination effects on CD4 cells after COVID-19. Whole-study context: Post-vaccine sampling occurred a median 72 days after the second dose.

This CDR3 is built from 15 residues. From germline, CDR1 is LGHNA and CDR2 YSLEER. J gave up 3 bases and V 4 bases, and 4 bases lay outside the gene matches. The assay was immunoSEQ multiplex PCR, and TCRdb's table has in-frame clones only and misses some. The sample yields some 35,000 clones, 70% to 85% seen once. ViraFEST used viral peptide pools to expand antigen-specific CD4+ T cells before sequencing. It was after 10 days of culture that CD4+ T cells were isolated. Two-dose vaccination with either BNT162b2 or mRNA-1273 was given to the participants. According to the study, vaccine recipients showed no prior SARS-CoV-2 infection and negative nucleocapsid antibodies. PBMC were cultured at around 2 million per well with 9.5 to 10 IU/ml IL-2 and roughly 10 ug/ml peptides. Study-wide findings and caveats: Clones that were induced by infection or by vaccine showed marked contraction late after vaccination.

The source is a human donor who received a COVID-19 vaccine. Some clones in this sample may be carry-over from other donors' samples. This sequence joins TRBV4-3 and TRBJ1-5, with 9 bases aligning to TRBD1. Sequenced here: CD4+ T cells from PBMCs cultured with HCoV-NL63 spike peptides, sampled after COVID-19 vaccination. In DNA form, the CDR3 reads TGCGCCAGCAGCCCCGGGACAGGGTACAATCAGCCCCAGCATTTT. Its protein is CASSPGTGYNQPQHF.